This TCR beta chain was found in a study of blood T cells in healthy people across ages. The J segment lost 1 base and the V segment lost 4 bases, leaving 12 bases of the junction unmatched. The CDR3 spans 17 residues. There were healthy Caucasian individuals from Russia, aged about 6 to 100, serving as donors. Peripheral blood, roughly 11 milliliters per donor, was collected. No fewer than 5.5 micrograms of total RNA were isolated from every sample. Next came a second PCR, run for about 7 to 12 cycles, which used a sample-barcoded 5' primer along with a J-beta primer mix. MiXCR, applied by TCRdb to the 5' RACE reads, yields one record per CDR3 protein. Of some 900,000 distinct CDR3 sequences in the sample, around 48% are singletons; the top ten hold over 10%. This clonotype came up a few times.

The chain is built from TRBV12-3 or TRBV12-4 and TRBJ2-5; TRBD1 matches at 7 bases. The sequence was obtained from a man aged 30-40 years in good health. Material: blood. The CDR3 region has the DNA TGTGCCAGCAGTTCCCTCCGCTCGCAGGGGGTCCAAGAGACCCAGTACTTC. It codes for CASSSLRSQGVQETQYF.